What follows are 7 T cell receptor beta chains derived from one specimen sequenced in a study of T cells in Graves' hyperthyroidism and ophthalmopathy. TCR beta CDR3 region amplification was performed from RNA transcripts. The TCR CDR3 was amplified in a first-round RT-PCR using the HTBI primer set. TCRdb re-called the multiplex PCR reads through MiXCR, storing one row per CDR3 protein. The data hold roughly 500,000 distinct CDR3 sequences, with 35% to 55% observed a single time. The sequenced sample was peripheral blood or thyroid tissue (not recorded which). These receptors originate from an adult woman with Graves' disease, either hyperthyroidism or ophthalmopathy (not recorded which).

The CDR3 spells CASRPDRGLPNQPQHF. The CDR3 nucleotides are TGTGCCAGCAGACCCGACAGGGGACTTCCCAATCAGCCCCAGCATTTT. V gene TRBV6-2 or TRBV6-3 combines with J gene TRBJ1-5, with 8 bases matching TRBD1. CDR3 length: 16 residues. Looked up from germline, CDR1 is MNHEY and CDR2 is SVGEGT. The V segment lost 6 bases and the J segment 3 bases; nucleotides outside the gene matches: 10.

The sample holds many counts of this clonotype. This chain joins TRBV20-1 and TRBJ2-7; TRBD2 might be the D (6 bases). The V gene's germline CDR1 is DFQATT and CDR2 SNEGSKA (reference sequence). The CDR3 covers 15 residues. The ends were cut back, 0 bases at V and 2 bases at J, with 14 bases in the middle. CDR3 residues: CSARDRSGWTYEQYF. CDR3 in DNA: TGCAGTGCTAGAGATCGGAGCGGGTGGACCTACGAGCAGTACTTC.

CDR3 residues: CSAWDRGNNSPLHF. The DNA of the CDR3 is TGCAGTGCGTGGGACAGGGGAAATAATTCACCCCTCCACTTT. The rearrangement links TRBV20-1 to TRBJ1-6; 10 nucleotides agree with TRBD1. V was clipped by 6 bases and J by 5 bases; unmatched bases: 4. The CDR3 length is 14 residues. CDR1 DFQATT and CDR2 SNEGSKA come from the germline V gene (reference sequence).

The table lists this clonotype with many counts. V is TRBV19 and J is TRBJ1-1; unclear D gene. Germline V gives CDR1 LNHDA, CDR2 SQIVND (reference sequence). V was trimmed by 6 bases and J by 11 bases, leaving 22 bases between them. This CDR3 contains 14 residues. In DNA, the CDR3 is TGTGCCAGTAGCCATCTGGGAACCGGGGTGTGGGCTTTCTTT. Translation: CASSHLGTGVWAFF.

This clonotype was seen repeatedly, ten times or more. V gene TRBV3-1 combines with J gene TRBJ2-7; D possibly corresponds to TRBD2 (5 bases). The CDR3 is made up of 16 amino acids. The V end lost 2 bases, the J end lost 0 bases, and 14 bases lay between the germline ends. CDR1 and CDR2 (germline): LGHDT, YNNKEL (reference sequence). In DNA form, the CDR3 reads TGTGCCAGCAGCCAAACGGGGATGACTATCTCCTACGAGCAGTACTTC. It encodes CASSQTGMTISYEQYF.

The chain carries TRBV10-3 and TRBJ1-2; possibly TRBD1 for D (5 bases). CDR1 is ENHRY and CDR2 is SYGVKD in the germline V gene. This CDR3 is built from 14 residues. Deletions cut 6 bases from V and 3 bases from J, with 14 bases between. The CDR3: CAIRGGGGYYGYTF. The CDR3 DNA reads as TGTGCCATCAGGGGGGGGGGAGGCTACTATGGCTACACCTTC.

The chain is built from TRBV19 and TRBJ1-6, with D unresolved. There are 13 residues in the CDR3. The V gene lost 5 bases and the J gene lost 7 bases, with 9 bases spanning the gap. Germline CDR1 LNHDA, CDR2 SQIVND (reference sequence). The CDR3 bases are TGTGCCAGTAGTCTTCAGAAGAATTCACCCCTCCACTTT. It is translated as CASSLQKNSPLHF. The full variable domain, with the rest looked up from reference TRBV19 and TRBJ1-6, is DGGITQSPKYLFRKEGQNVTLSCEQNLNHDAMYWYRQDPGQGLRLIYYSQIVNDFQKGDIAEGYSVSREKKESFPLTVTSAQKNPTAFYLCASSLQKNSPLHFGNGTRLTVT.